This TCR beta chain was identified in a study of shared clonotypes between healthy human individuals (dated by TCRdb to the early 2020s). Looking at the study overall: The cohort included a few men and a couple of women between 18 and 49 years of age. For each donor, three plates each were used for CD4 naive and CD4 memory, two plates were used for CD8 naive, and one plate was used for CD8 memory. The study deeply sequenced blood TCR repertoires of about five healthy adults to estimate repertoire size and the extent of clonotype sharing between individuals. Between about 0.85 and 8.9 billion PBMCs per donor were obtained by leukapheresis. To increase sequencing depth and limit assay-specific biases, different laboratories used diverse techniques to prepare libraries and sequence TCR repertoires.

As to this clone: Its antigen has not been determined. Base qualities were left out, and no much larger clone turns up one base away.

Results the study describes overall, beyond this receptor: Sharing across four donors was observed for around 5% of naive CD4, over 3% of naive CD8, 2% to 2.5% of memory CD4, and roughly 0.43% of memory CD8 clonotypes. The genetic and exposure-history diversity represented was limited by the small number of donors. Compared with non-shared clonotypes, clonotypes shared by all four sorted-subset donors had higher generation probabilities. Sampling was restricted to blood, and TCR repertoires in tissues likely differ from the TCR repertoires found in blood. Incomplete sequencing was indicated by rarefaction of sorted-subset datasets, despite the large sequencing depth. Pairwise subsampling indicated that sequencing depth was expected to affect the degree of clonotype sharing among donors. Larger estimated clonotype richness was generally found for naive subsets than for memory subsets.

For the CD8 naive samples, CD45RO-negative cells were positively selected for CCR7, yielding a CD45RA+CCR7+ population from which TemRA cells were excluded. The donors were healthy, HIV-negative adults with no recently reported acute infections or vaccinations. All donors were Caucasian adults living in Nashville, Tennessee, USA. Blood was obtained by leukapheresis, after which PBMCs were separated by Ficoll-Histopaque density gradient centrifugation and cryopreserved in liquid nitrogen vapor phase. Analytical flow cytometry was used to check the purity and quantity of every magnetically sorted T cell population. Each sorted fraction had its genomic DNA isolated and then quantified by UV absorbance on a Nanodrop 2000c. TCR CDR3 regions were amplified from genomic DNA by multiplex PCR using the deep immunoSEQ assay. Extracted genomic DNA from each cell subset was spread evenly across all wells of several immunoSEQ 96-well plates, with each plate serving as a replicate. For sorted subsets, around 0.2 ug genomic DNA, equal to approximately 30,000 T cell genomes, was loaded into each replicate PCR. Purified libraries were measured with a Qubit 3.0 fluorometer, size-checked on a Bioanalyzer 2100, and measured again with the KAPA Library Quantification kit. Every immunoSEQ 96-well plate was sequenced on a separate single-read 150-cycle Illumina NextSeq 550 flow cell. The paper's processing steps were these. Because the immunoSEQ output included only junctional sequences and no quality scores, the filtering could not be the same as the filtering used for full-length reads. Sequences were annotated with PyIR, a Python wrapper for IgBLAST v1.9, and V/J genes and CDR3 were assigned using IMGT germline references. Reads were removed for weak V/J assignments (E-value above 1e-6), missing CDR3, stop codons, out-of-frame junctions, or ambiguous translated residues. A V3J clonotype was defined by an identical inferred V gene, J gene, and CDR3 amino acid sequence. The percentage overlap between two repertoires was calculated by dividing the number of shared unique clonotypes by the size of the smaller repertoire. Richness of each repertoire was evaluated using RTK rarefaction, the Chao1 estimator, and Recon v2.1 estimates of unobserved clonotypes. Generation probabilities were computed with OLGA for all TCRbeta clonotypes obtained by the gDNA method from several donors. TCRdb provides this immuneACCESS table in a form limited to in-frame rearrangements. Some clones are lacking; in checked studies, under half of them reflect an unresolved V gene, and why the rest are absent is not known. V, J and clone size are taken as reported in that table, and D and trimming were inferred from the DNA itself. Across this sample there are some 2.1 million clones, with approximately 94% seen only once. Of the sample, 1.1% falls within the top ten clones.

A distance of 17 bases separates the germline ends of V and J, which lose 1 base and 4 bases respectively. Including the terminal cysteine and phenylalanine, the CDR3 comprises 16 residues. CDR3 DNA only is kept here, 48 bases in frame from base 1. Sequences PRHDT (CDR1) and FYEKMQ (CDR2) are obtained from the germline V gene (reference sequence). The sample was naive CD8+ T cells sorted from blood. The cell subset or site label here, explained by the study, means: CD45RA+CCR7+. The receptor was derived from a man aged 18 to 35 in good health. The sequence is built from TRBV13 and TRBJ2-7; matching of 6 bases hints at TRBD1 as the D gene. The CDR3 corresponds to CASSLESRGPPYEQYF. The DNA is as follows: TGTGCCAGCAGCTTAGAATCCAGGGGACCTCCGTACGAGCAGTACTTC. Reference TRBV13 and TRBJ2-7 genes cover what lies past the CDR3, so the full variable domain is AAGVIQSPRHLIKEKRETATLKCYPIPRHDTVYWYQQGPGQDPQFLISFYEKMQSDKGSIPDRFSAQQFSDYHSELNMSSLELGDSALYFCASSLESRGPPYEQYFGPGTRLTVT.